The rows below give T cell receptor beta chains drawn from one sample of a study of T cell responses to AZD1222 COVID-19 vaccine. Sequenced by immunoSEQ multiplex PCR; TCRdb stores in-frame clones only, minus some. The sample contains about 180,000 clones, 88% of which appear only once. Sample: peripheral blood, taken on day 0 of AZD1222 vaccination. These receptors all come from an adult in good health. CDR3s include the opening cysteine and the closing phenylalanine or tryptophan. D genes are given only for firm matches. Clone size appears in some rows only: once, few, many, or a class for an expanded clone.

clone_size j_call d_call v_call cdr3_nt cdr3_aa
once TRBJ2-7 NA TRBV24-1 TGTGCCACCAGTGACCCAAGCAGGGGCGAGCAGTACTTC CATSDPSRGEQYF
NA TRBJ1-1 NA TRBV6-5 TGTGCCAGCGGGACTTCGGGTGAAGCTTTCTTT CASGTSGEAFF
NA TRBJ1-6 NA TRBV12-3/TRBV12-4 TGTGCCAGCAGTTTGTGGACCTCACCCCTCCACTTT CASSLWTSPLHF
NA TRBJ1-5 NA TRBV10-3 TGTGCCAGCAGGGACGGTATCATCAATCAGCCCCAGCATTTT CASRDGIINQPQHF
NA TRBJ2-1 TRBD2 TRBV11-2 TGTGCCAGCAGCTCCCGGACTAGCGGGGGGTACAATGAGCAGTTCTTC CASSSRTSGGYNEQFF
NA TRBJ1-3 NA TRBV30 TGTGCCTGGAGTGTAGTGGGTGGAGGTTCTGGAAACACCATATATTTT CAWSVVGGGSGNTIYF
NA TRBJ2-1 NA TRBV27 TGTGCCAGCAGTTTATCCCAGCGAATCCGGAATGAGCAGTTCTTC CASSLSQRIRNEQFF
NA TRBJ1-1 NA TRBV6-1 TGTGCCAGCAGTGACATTTACACTGAAGCTTTCTTT CASSDIYTEAFF
NA TRBJ2-2 NA TRBV12-3/TRBV12-4 TGTGCCAGCAGTTCGCTCTCGACCGGGGAGCTGTTTTTT CASSSLSTGELFF
once TRBJ1-4 NA TRBV5-4 TGTGCCAGCAGCCCGACAGCAACTAATGAAAAACTGTTTTTT CASSPTATNEKLFF
NA TRBJ2-3 NA TRBV28 TGTGCCAGCAGTTTAGGGGGGCTAGCGGTAGCTAGCACAGATACGCAGTATTTT CASSLGGLAVASTDTQYF
NA TRBJ1-2 TRBD1 TRBV5-1 TGCGCCAGCAGCCGGGACAGTGATTCCTACACCTTC CASSRDSDSYTF
NA TRBJ2-7 NA TRBV6-1 TGTGCCAGCAGTGAAGATTGGGCCAGCACGTACTTC CASSEDWASTYF
few TRBJ2-1 NA TRBV12-2 TGTGCAAGTCGCTTCTCACGCAGGTACAATGAGCAGTTCTTC CASRFSRRYNEQFF